Measured by frequency, the clone carrying this T cell receptor (beta chain) is medium-sized. Its antigen is not identified. This specimen comes from a study of CXCR3-negative and CXCR3-positive naive CD8 T cells. Study-level results: CXCR3-negative and CXCR3-positive naive cells shared comparable TRBV-TRBJ usage, but memory cells did not. Both naive subsets had comparably high diversity; memory CD8+ cells much lower. Surface CD5 matched across naive subsets, and TRB CDR3 properties served to infer TCR strength.

At around 300,000 cells each, triplicate sorts were carried out for each CD8+ T cell subset. UMI-labeled 5' RACE TRB cDNA libraries were prepared from the cells. Using the 5' RACE reads, TCRdb records one entry per CDR3 protein without DNA. This specimen shows thousands of distinct CDR3 sequences; the ten leading clones hold around 0.98%. From germline, CDR1 is MNHNY and CDR2 SVGAGI (reference sequence). CDR3 length: 14 residues. Sample: naive CXCR3- CD8+ T cells from blood. As for subset: CD45RO-CCR7+CD27+CD95- naive CD8+ T cells lacking CXCR3 (TNR3-). This chain joins TRBV6-6 and TRBJ1-1. This receptor was obtained from a human donor in good health. Some clones in this sample may be carry-over from other donors' samples. The CDR3 here is CASLMGGMNTEAFF.